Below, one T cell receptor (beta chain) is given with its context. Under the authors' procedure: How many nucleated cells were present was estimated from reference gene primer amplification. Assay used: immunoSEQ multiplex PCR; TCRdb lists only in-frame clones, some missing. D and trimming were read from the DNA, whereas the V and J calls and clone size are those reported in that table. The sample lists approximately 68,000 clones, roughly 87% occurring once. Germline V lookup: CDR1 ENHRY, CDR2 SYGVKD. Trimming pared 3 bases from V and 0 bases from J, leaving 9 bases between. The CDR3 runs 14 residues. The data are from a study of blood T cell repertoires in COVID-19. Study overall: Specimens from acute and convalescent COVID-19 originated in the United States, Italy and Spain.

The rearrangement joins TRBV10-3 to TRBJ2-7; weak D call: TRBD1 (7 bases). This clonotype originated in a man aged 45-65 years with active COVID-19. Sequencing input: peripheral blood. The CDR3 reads CAISDRGASYEQYF. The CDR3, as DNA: TGTGCCATCAGTGACAGGGGGGCCTCCTACGAGCAGTACTTC.